The next 22 T cell receptor beta chains were all read from a single sample in a study of blood T cell repertoires in COVID-19. Data came from immunoSEQ multiplex PCR; TCRdb stores just in-frame clones and leaves some out. The sample includes more than 95,000 clones, 70% to 90% of them seen just once. The sample comprised peripheral blood. The receptors shown here come from a woman aged 55-75 years with acute or convalescent COVID-19.

The chain is built from TRBV14 and TRBJ1-2; no reliable D call. The germline V and J ends were trimmed by 0 bases and 4 bases, with 6 bases remaining between them. The germline V gene has CDR1 SGHDN and CDR2 FVKESK. The CDR3 totals 13 residues. The CDR3 protein is CASSQDLSYGYTF. The DNA for the CDR3 is TGTGCCAGCAGCCAAGACCTAAGCTATGGCTACACCTTC.

The chain links TRBV3-1 (or the pseudogene TRBV3-2) to TRBJ2-7; D may be TRBD1 (5 bases). The CDR3 loop spans 12 amino acids. The germline gives CDR1 LGHDT, CDR2 YNNKEL (reference sequence). Trimming pared 1 base from V and 5 bases from J, leaving 6 bases between. This chain's CDR3 is CASSQGQNEQYF. CDR3 DNA sequence: TGTGCCAGCAGCCAAGGACAGAACGAGCAGTACTTC.

Here the CDR3 DNA reads TGTGCCAGCGCTTGGGGAGGGGGAATTGGCACTGAAGCTTTCTTT. It codes for CASAWGGGIGTEAFF. The rearrangement links TRBV27 to TRBJ1-1, with TRBD1 as a possible D gene (6 bases). The CDR3 is 15 amino acids. The V end lost 8 bases, the J end lost 4 bases, and 20 bases lay between the germline ends. In germline, CDR1 is MNHEY, CDR2 SMNVEV (reference sequence).

This rearrangement joins TRBV10-1 to TRBJ2-3; 16 nucleotides align to TRBD2. V dropped 2 bases and J dropped 3; count of bases not matched to a gene: 2. CDR3 length equals 17 residues. CDR1 and CDR2 (germline): WNHNN, SYGVQD (reference sequence). The CDR3 reads CASSEPGLAGGTDTQYF. CDR3 nucleotide sequence: TGCGCCAGCAGTGAGCCGGGACTAGCGGGAGGGACAGATACGCAGTATTTT.

The chain combines TRBV7-9 with TRBJ2-7; 7 nucleotides align to TRBD1. J was trimmed by 2 bases and V by 5 bases; bases with no gene match: 3. The CDR3 runs to 13 residues. Per the germline V gene, CDR1 is SEHNR and CDR2 is FQNEAQ (reference sequence). CDR3 region: CASSRDSPYEQYF. CDR3 coding DNA: TGTGCCAGCAGCCGGGACAGTCCCTACGAGCAGTACTTC.

J is TRBJ1-1 and V is TRBV7-9, with TRBD1 identical over 8 bases. Germline CDR1 SEHNR, CDR2 FQNEAQ (reference sequence). The junction had 5 bases not matched to a gene; V was cut back by 5 bases and J by 0 bases. The CDR3 is made up of 15 amino acids. CDR3 nucleotides: TGTGCCAGCAGCCCACGGACAGGGCTGAACACTGAAGCTTTCTTT. Its translation: CASSPRTGLNTEAFF.

There are a few counts of this clone. V is TRBV2 and J is TRBJ2-7; D is ambiguous. The CDR3 contains 13 residues. CDR1 is SNHLY and CDR2 is FYNNEI in the germline V gene. V shed 1 base and J shed 0 bases, with 4 bases lying between them. The CDR3 loop is CASSEDYSYEQYV. The CDR3 DNA follows: TGTGCCAGCAGTGAAGACTACTCCTACGAGCAGTACGTC.

The chain links TRBV9 to TRBJ1-2, with 9 bases lining up with TRBD1. The CDR3 length is 15 residues. Trimming took 2 bases from V and 7 from J; bases not matched to a gene: 9. Germline V CDR1 and CDR2: SGDLS, YYNGEE. For the CDR3, the DNA is TGTGCCAGCAGCGTGCGGGGACAGGGAGTAGGTGGCTACACCTTC. Its translation is CASSVRGQGVGGYTF.

The gene calls are TRBV6-5 and TRBJ2-1; D might be TRBD1 (5 bases). Trimming left V 6 bases short and J 7 bases short, with 13 bases between. CDR1 and CDR2 (germline): MNHEY, SVGAGI. The CDR3 consists of 13 residues. In DNA, the CDR3 is TGTGCCAGCAGGCCAGGGCCTACTAATGAGCAGTTCTTC. It is translated as CASRPGPTNEQFF.

The chain has TRBV3-1 (or the pseudogene TRBV3-2) and TRBJ1-1; D not certain. The CDR3 spans 13 residues. Looked up from germline, CDR1 is LGHDT and CDR2 is YNNKEL (reference sequence). V lost 5 bases and J lost 1, with 8 bases in between. CDR3 bases: TGTGCCAGCAGCGCCAGACAGAACACTGAAGCTTTCTTT. This encodes CASSARQNTEAFF.

This sequence joins TRBV4-2 and TRBJ2-2, with a possible D match to TRBD2 (6 bases). V lost 1 base to trimming and J lost 6 bases, with 9 bases between them. The V gene's germline CDR1 is LGHNA and CDR2 YNFKEQ. The CDR3 is 14 amino acids. CDR3 loop: CASSQAGVAGELFF. DNA for the CDR3: TGTGCCAGCAGCCAAGCGGGGGTGGCCGGGGAGCTGTTTTTT.

This sequence joins TRBV11-2 and TRBJ1-1; tentatively, D is TRBD1 (5 bases). The V end lost 3 bases, the J end lost 0 bases, and 5 bases lay between the germline ends. The CDR3 totals 13 residues. Germline V gives CDR1 SGHAT, CDR2 FQNNGV. CDR3 amino acids: CASSLDMNTEAFF. CDR3 sequence (DNA): TGTGCCAGCAGCTTGGACATGAACACTGAAGCTTTCTTT. The variable domain in full, with the rest retrieved from reference TRBV11-2 and TRBJ1-1, is EAGVAQSPRYKIIEKRQSVAFWCNPISGHATLYWYQQILGQGPKLLIQFQNNGVVDDSQLPKDRFSAERLKGVDSTLKIQPAKLEDSAVYLCASSLDMNTEAFFGQGTRLTVV.

The chain recombines TRBV7-3 with TRBJ2-3; no firm D call. Germline V gives CDR1 SGHTA, CDR2 FQGTGA. Trimming cost V 5 bases and J 4 bases, with 13 bases left between them. The length of the CDR3 is 14 residues. The DNA of the CDR3 is TGTGCCAGCAGCCCAGGAACGACGCCAGATACGCAGTATTTT. Its protein product is CASSPGTTPDTQYF.

The rearrangement joins TRBV3-1 (or the pseudogene TRBV3-2) to TRBJ2-5, with 7 bases aligning to TRBD2. The germline V gene encodes CDR1 LGHDT and CDR2 YNNKEL (reference sequence). The length of the CDR3 is 15 residues. The V gene end was trimmed by 6 bases and the J gene end by 3 bases; junction bases not matched to a gene: 10. CDR3 loop: CASRKTGTTKETQYF. In nucleotides, the CDR3 is TGTGCCAGCAGGAAGACTGGGACTACCAAAGAGACCCAGTACTTC.

This clone was recorded once. The rearrangement joins TRBV10-3 to TRBJ2-3; D possibly corresponds to TRBD2 (6 bases). Trimming pared 8 bases from V and 7 bases from J, leaving 16 bases between. The CDR3 length is 13 residues. The germline CDR1 and CDR2 sequences are ENHRY and SYGVKD. In nucleotides, the CDR3 is TGTGCCATCGGGACGGGAGAAGGAAATACGCAGTATTTT. Translating gives CAIGTGEGNTQYF.

The V and J genes are TRBV1 and TRBJ2-1; the D segment call TRBD2 is taken from the table without a DNA check. TRBV1 is annotated as a pseudogene. CDR3 length equals 17 residues. CDR3 region: CTSSQGTSVSSYNEQFF. The CDR3, as DNA: TGCACCAGCAGCCAAGGGACTAGCGTTAGCTCCTACAATGAGCAGTTCTTC.

The chain employs TRBV18 and TRBJ1-3; 10 nucleotides line up with TRBD1. V lost 5 bases to trimming and J lost 2 bases; unmatched junction nucleotides: 3. The V gene's germline CDR1 is KGHSH and CDR2 LQKENI. The CDR3 contains 15 residues. The CDR3 bases are TGTGCCAGCTCATTCGACAGGGGGCCTGGAAACACCATATATTTT. It encodes CASSFDRGPGNTIYF.

This clone was found once. The chain employs TRBV19 and TRBJ2-5; no definite D call. Between the trimmed V and J ends, which lost 3 bases and 5 bases, there was a span of 13 bases. CDR3 length: 14 amino acids. Looked up from germline, CDR1 is LNHDA and CDR2 is SQIVND (reference sequence). CDR3 bases: TGTGCCAGTAGTATGATGGCCTCGATGGAGACCCAGTACTTC. Translating it yields CASSMMASMETQYF. Combining the CDR3 with reference TRBV19 and TRBJ2-5 gives the whole variable domain DGGITQSPKYLFRKEGQNVTLSCEQNLNHDAMYWYRQDPGQGLRLIYYSQIVNDFQKGDIAEGYSVSREKKESFPLTVTSAQKNPTAFYLCASSMMASMETQYFGPGTRLLVL.

The chain is built from TRBV4-2 and TRBJ2-7, with a possible D match to TRBD2 (6 bases). Trimming removed 4 bases from V and 0 bases from J, with 13 bases in between. The germline V gene has CDR1 LGHNA and CDR2 YNFKEQ. This CDR3 has 15 amino acids. This CDR3 reads CASSPPGLSSYEQYF. In DNA form, the CDR3 reads TGTGCCAGCAGCCCCCCGGGACTGTCCTCCTACGAGCAGTACTTC.

The rearrangement links TRBV3-1 (or the pseudogene TRBV3-2) to TRBJ1-3; D is possibly TRBD1 (6 bases). Trimming removed 2 bases from V and 2 bases from J, with 10 bases in between. CDR1 and CDR2 (germline): LGHDT, YNNKEL (reference sequence). The CDR3 runs 15 residues. The CDR3 region has the DNA TGTGCCAGCAGCCAATCACAGGGACCTGGAAACACCATATATTTT. This codes for CASSQSQGPGNTIYF.

This chain links TRBV27 with TRBJ2-5, with 8 bases that match TRBD2. J lost 4 bases, V lost 0 bases, and 4 bases had no gene match. The CDR3 length is 15 residues. The V gene's germline CDR1 is MNHEY and CDR2 SMNVEV (reference sequence). CDR3 residues: CASSLSAGVLETQYF. The DNA of the CDR3 is TGTGCCAGCAGTTTATCAGCGGGAGTACTAGAGACCCAGTACTTC.

This chain uses TRBV5-6 with TRBJ1-2; TRBD1 might be the D (5 bases). The V end lost 4 bases, the J end lost 4 bases, and 17 bases lay between the germline ends. Per the germline V gene, CDR1 is SGHDT and CDR2 is YYEEEE. This CDR3 contains 15 residues. The CDR3 region is CASSVLRDLTYGYTF. The DNA of the CDR3 is TGTGCCAGCAGCGTTCTCCGGGACTTGACCTATGGCTACACCTTC.